This entry lists 13 T cell receptor beta chains sequenced from one sample in a study of blood T cell repertoires in COVID-19. Sequencing was performed with immunoSEQ multiplex PCR; in TCRdb, only in-frame clones are kept and a portion is missing. The data show 400,000 to 500,000 clones, with just over 85% seen just once and over 1.3% held by the top ten. Material for sequencing was peripheral blood. The receptors originated from a woman aged 25-40 years with active or convalescent COVID-19.

The sample holds one count of this clone. This rearrangement joins TRBV7-2 to TRBJ1-5; the match to TRBD1 covers 7 bases. The CDR3 runs to 13 residues. The junction had 3 bases not matched to a gene; V was cut back by 5 bases and J by 5 bases. Germline CDR1 and CDR2: SGHTA and FQGNSA. DNA of the CDR3: TGTGCCAGCAGCACTACAGGGGATCAGCCCCAGCATTTT. This codes for CASSTTGDQPQHF. The full variable domain, with the rest looked up from reference TRBV7-2 and TRBJ1-5, is GAGVSQSPSNKVTEKGKDVELRCDPISGHTALYWYRQSLGQGLEFLIYFQGNSAPDKSGLPSDRFSAERTGGSVSTLTIQRTQQEDSAVYLCASSTTGDQPQHFGDGTRLSIL.

The chain employs TRBV6-1 and TRBJ1-2; D might be TRBD1 (5 bases). V lost 2 bases to trimming and J lost 2 bases, with 12 bases between them. Looked up from germline, CDR1 is MNHNS and CDR2 is SASEGT. CDR3 length: 15 residues. The CDR3 loop reads CASSEIQGGNYGYTF. DNA for the CDR3: TGTGCCAGCAGTGAAATCCAGGGTGGGAACTATGGCTACACCTTC.

The chain links TRBV7-9 to TRBJ2-7, with unresolved D. Germline CDR1 is SEHNR and CDR2 is FQNEAQ (reference sequence). The V and J ends lost 1 base and 4 bases respectively, with 5 bases between them. The CDR3 totals 12 residues. CDR3 coding DNA: TGTGCCAGCAGCTTAGTGCAGTACGAGCAGTACTTC. As protein: CASSLVQYEQYF. The full variable domain, with the rest looked up from reference TRBV7-9 and TRBJ2-7, is DTGVSQNPRHKITKRGQNVTFRCDPISEHNRLYWYRQTLGQGPEFLTYFQNEAQLEKSRLLSDRFSAERPKGSFSTLEIQRTEQGDSAMYLCASSLVQYEQYFGPGTRLTVT.

V usage is TRBV7-9 and J usage is TRBJ1-2; D not certain. The V end was cut by 5 bases, the J end by 5 bases, with 9 bases between. This CDR3 contains 12 residues. CDR1 and CDR2 (germline): SEHNR, FQNEAQ (reference sequence). The CDR3 protein is CASSTGDYGYTF. Written as DNA, the CDR3 is TGTGCCAGCAGCACGGGAGATTATGGCTACACCTTC.

The chain is built from TRBV2 and TRBJ2-7; 11 bases fit TRBD2. Germline lookup yields CDR1 SNHLY and CDR2 FYNNEI. The V segment lost 6 bases and the J segment 2 bases; nucleotides outside the gene matches: 3. The CDR3 consists of 14 residues. The CDR3 nucleotides read TGTGCCAGCAGCTCGACTAGCGGGACCTACGAGCAGTACTTC. Its protein is CASSSTSGTYEQYF.

The V call is TRBV5-1, the J call TRBJ1-2; possible D gene TRBD1, 5 bases. The CDR3 loop spans 15 amino acids. The V gene lost 4 bases and the J gene lost 4 bases, with 17 bases spanning the gap. The germline CDR1 and CDR2 sequences are SGHRS and YFSETQ. DNA of the CDR3: TGCGCCAGCAGCCTGGGCGGGGGGGAAGGCTATGGCTACACCTTC. It is translated as CASSLGGGEGYGYTF. Supplemented by reference TRBV5-1 and TRBJ1-2, the full variable domain reads KAGVTQTPRYLIKTRGQQVTLSCSPISGHRSVSWYQQTPGQGLQFLFEYFSETQRNKGNFPGRFSGRQFSNSRSEMNVSTLELGDSALYLCASSLGGGEGYGYTFGSGTRLTVV.

The V and J genes are TRBV29-1 and TRBJ2-2; a possible D gene is TRBD1 (6 bases). The CDR3 spans 14 residues. The V and J ends lost 4 bases and 1 base respectively, with 10 bases between them. Germline V gene data show CDR1 as SQVTM and CDR2 as ANQGSEA. CDR3 amino acids: CSVGGTQNTGELFF. In DNA form, the CDR3 reads TGCAGCGTTGGTGGGACACAGAACACCGGGGAGCTGTTTTTT.

The chain carries TRBV21-1 and TRBJ1-2; the tabulated D call, TRBD1, remains unverified against the DNA. TRBV21-1 is given as a pseudogene. This CDR3 spans 15 amino acids. CDR3: CASSKWTPNPYGYTF. As DNA, the CDR3 is TGTGCCAGCAGCAAATGGACACCTAACCCCTATGGCTACACCTTC.

The CDR3 DNA reads as TGCGCCAGCAGCTTGTCCCCAGCGGGGGGGCCATTGGAGACCCAGTACTTC. Translated, it gives CASSLSPAGGPLETQYF. The chain employs TRBV5-1 and TRBJ2-5; 10 bases match TRBD2. There are 17 residues in the CDR3. V lost 1 base to trimming and J lost 5 bases; unmatched junction nucleotides: 11. Germline V gene sequence: CDR1 SGHRS, CDR2 YFSETQ.

The chain recombines TRBV2 with TRBJ1-1, with 7 bases identical to TRBD1. This CDR3 spans 14 amino acids. CDR1 is SNHLY and CDR2 is FYNNEI in the germline V gene. The V and J ends lost 6 bases and 1 base, in that order; junction bases with no gene match: 5. Written as DNA, the CDR3 is TGTGCCAGCAGGACCGGGACAGAGAACACTGAAGCTTTCTTT. Translated: CASRTGTENTEAFF.

The J gene is TRBJ2-1, the V gene TRBV10-3; 11 bases fit TRBD2. V lost 4 bases and J lost 4; bases outside the gene matches: 3. This CDR3 has 15 amino acids. Germline lookup yields CDR1 ENHRY and CDR2 SYGVKD. CDR3 loop: CAISALAGGYNEQFF. The CDR3 DNA reads TGTGCCATCAGTGCCCTAGCGGGGGGTTACAATGAGCAGTTCTTC.

The rearrangement links TRBV4-1 to TRBJ2-3; 13 positions match TRBD2. The CDR3 length is 18 residues. Germline-derived CDR1 and CDR2 are MGHRA and YSYEKL. Trimming took 3 bases from V and 0 from J; bases not matched to a gene: 6. This chain's CDR3 is CASSQGLAGTLSTDTQYF. CDR3 coding DNA: TGCGCCAGCAGCCAGGGACTAGCGGGAACCTTAAGCACAGATACGCAGTATTTT.

The J gene is TRBJ2-7, the V gene TRBV20-1; tentative D call: TRBD1 (5 bases). CDR3 size: 12 residues. Germline CDR1 is DFQATT and CDR2 is SNEGSKA (reference sequence). V lost 4 bases, J lost 1 base, and 8 bases lay in between. The CDR3 region has the DNA TGCAGTGCTAATGACAGATCCTACGAGCAGTACTTC. This translates into CSANDRSYEQYF.